These 8 T cell receptor beta chains originate from one sample sequenced in a study of T cell repertoires in cytomegalovirus infection (dated by TCRdb to between 2018 and 2021). The reads were generated on an Illumina HiSeq 1500. TCRdb reprocessing: public reads trimmed at Q25 with fastp, clones called with MiXCR, in-frame beta chains kept. Records with the same CDR3 protein are collapsed into one entry carrying the most frequent genes and DNA. Recorded for this sample are approximately 140,000 distinct CDR3 sequences; more than 7% of them occurred a single time. The ten biggest clones cover around 10% of the sample. The sample consisted of PBMCs. The receptors were sampled from a human donor in good health (CMV status not recorded). Some clones in this sample may be carry-over from other donors' samples.

The chain links TRBV10-3 to TRBJ1-1; possibly TRBD1 for D (6 bases). The CDR3 is made up of 14 amino acids. The ends were cut back, 11 bases at V and 0 bases at J, with 16 bases in the middle. The germline V gene encodes CDR1 ENHRY and CDR2 SYGVKD. The CDR3, as DNA: TGTGCCTCAGCGCGGGGGGCCATGAACACTGAAGCTTTCTTT. It is translated as CASARGAMNTEAFF.

This clonotype appeared many times. The V and J genes are TRBV7-2 and TRBJ2-5; TRBD2 aligns across 10 bases. Germline CDR1 SGHTA, CDR2 FQGNSA. V lost 4 bases, J lost 5 bases, and 4 bases stayed unmatched. This CDR3 has 14 amino acids. This CDR3 is CASSSGLARETQYF. The CDR3 DNA follows: TGTGCCAGCAGCTCGGGACTAGCGAGGGAGACCCAGTACTTC. Variable domain in full (rest from reference TRBV7-2 and TRBJ2-5): GAGVSQSPSNKVTEKGKDVELRCDPISGHTALYWYRQSLGQGLEFLIYFQGNSAPDKSGLPSDRFSAERTGGSVSTLTIQRTQQEDSAVYLCASSSGLARETQYFGPGTRLLVL.

This clonotype was detected many times. The V and J genes are TRBV7-8 and TRBJ2-2; D is possibly TRBD1 or TRBD2 (6 bases each). The V gene's germline CDR1 is SGHVS and CDR2 FQNEAQ. The CDR3 spans 15 residues. V was cut by 2 bases and J by 3 bases, with 10 bases left in between. CDR3 bases: TGTGCCAGCAGCTTAAGGGGGGTGGACACCGGGGAGCTGTTTTTT. Its protein product is CASSLRGVDTGELFF. The full variable domain, completed using reference TRBV7-8 and TRBJ2-2, is GAGVSQSPRYKVAKRGQDVALRCDPISGHVSLFWYQQALGQGPEFLTYFQNEAQLDKSGLPSDRFFAERPEGSVSTLKIQRTQQEDSAVYLCASSLRGVDTGELFFGEGSRLTVL.

This clonotype was seen at least ten times. This chain joins TRBV19 and TRBJ2-5; 7 nucleotides match TRBD2. J gave up 0 bases and V 4 bases, and 5 bases lay outside the gene matches. Germline V CDR1 and CDR2: LNHDA, SQIVND (reference sequence). This CDR3 contains 15 residues. CDR3 amino acids: CASSTSGGYQETQYF. CDR3 DNA: TGTGCCAGTAGTACTTCGGGGGGATACCAAGAGACCCAGTACTTC.

There are many counts of this clonotype. The chain links TRBV20-1 to TRBJ1-2; D is undetermined. The V gene's germline CDR1 is DFQATT and CDR2 SNEGSKA (reference sequence). CDR3 size: 14 residues. The V gene lost 6 bases and the J gene lost 3 bases, with 17 bases spanning the gap. The CDR3, as DNA: TGCAGTGCCCCGACGGAGGAGCGTTACTATGGCTACACCTTC. This gives the protein CSAPTEERYYGYTF.

This clonotype appeared many times. V is TRBV11-2 and J is TRBJ2-1; D unclear. Germline V gene data show CDR1 as SGHAT and CDR2 as FQNNGV. Trimming pared 2 bases from V and 0 bases from J, leaving 5 bases between. This CDR3 has 14 residues. In DNA, the CDR3 is TGTGCCAGCAGCTTAATTAGCTCCTACAATGAGCAGTTCTTC. Residues: CASSLISSYNEQFF.

The chain uses TRBV12-3 or TRBV12-4 and TRBJ2-5; the D gene is possibly TRBD1 (5 bases). V was shortened by 2 bases and J by 2 bases, with 9 bases between the two germline ends. The CDR3 has 14 residues. CDR3 sequence: CASSLPQGQETQYF. The CDR3 region has the DNA TGTGCCAGCAGTTTACCTCAGGGTCAAGAGACCCAGTACTTC.

This clonotype has at least ten counts. This chain connects TRBV5-1 to TRBJ1-2; weak D call: TRBD1 (5 bases). Germline V CDR1 and CDR2: SGHRS, YFSETQ. The CDR3 spans 16 residues. Between the trimmed V and J ends, which lost 4 bases and 8 bases, there was a span of 24 bases. CDR3 loop: CASSLTAGTGEGGYTF. Written as DNA, the CDR3 is TGCGCCAGCAGCCTGACGGCAGGGACGGGAGAAGGCGGCTACACCTTC.